This T cell receptor (beta chain) was documented in a study of human T cells and chemical hapten exposure (TCRdb year 2021). About the investigation overall: Libraries were combined into a pool for sequencing, and differences in TCR yield between samples came mainly from small differences in library volumes within the pool. Peripheral blood TCR repertoire changes were tracked in vivo in alopecia patients during primary and secondary sensitization to the hapten diphenylcyclopropenone (DPC). From each blood RNA sample, both TCR alpha and TCR beta chains were sequenced.

Total RNA was extracted from unfractionated whole blood collected in Tempus Blood RNA tubes. Five or six healthy volunteers served as TCR sequencing controls and were bled at day 0, 2 weeks and 6 weeks. Receptor libraries were prepared by 5' RACE. TCRdb records Illumina MiSeq as the sequencer. During library preparation, unique molecular identifiers were attached to individual cDNA molecules so that TCRs could be counted in a quantitative, reproducible way. The paper's data handling went like this. The median number of TCRs per sample was approximately 93,000, ranging from roughly 23,224 to 700,000. V, J and CDR3 annotation of the TCR reads was carried out using the Decombinator software suite. For the PS versus PT1 abundance plots, all samples were subsampled to the same number of TCRs (28,000). TCRs were defined as expanded if absent before sensitization and observed at least eight times at the 2-week time point. TCRdb passed the public sequencing reads through fastp at Q25 and MiXCR, retaining productive beta sequences. Entries are consolidated by CDR3 protein sequence, retaining the most common genes and DNA. TCRdb assigned the V and J calls; the authors' analysis was not used. The sample contains about 140,000 distinct CDR3 sequences, roughly 4% of them found a single time. Jointly, the top ten make up approximately 1.3% of the sample.

This clonotype was recorded many times. Its antigen has not been determined. Base qualities are missing; no much larger clone stands one base away. Overall results and qualifications from the work: No change with DPC sensitization was found in the number of TCRs above 1 in 1000 frequency, and no evidence of global repertoire structure alterations was found. Repeated subsampling changed both the strength of the expansion versus patch-test correlation and the threshold at which that correlation became significant.

CDR1 and CDR2 (MNHNS, SASEGT) derive from the germline V gene. After removal of 3 bases from V and 6 bases from J, the junction retains 10 bases not matched to a gene. From the cysteine through the phenylalanine, the CDR3 covers 16 amino acids. Kept here is only the CDR3 DNA, which spans 48 bases and is read in frame from base 1. The V and J genes are TRBV6-1 and TRBJ1-5, with 8 central nucleotides matching TRBD1. The clonotype comes from a female donor in good health. The CDR3 amino acid sequence is: CASSDRSGGTGQPQHF. In nucleotides, the sequence is TGTGCCAGCAGTGATAGATCAGGGGGCACGGGTCAGCCCCAGCATTTT.